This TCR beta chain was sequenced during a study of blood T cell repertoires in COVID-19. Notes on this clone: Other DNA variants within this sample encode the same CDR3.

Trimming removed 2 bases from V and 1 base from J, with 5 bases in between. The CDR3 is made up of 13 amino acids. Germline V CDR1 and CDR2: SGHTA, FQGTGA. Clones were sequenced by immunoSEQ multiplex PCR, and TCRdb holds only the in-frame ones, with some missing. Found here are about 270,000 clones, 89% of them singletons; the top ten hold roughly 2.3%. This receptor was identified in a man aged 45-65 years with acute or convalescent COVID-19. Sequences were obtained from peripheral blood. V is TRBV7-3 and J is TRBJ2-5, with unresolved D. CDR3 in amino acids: CASSLSSQETQYF. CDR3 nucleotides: TGTGCCAGCAGCTTATCCAGCCAAGAGACCCAGTACTTC. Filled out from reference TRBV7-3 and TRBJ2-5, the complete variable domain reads GAGVSQTPSNKVTEKGKYVELRCDPISGHTALYWYRQSLGQGPEFLIYFQGTGAADDSGLPNDRFFAVRPEGSVSTLKIQRTERGDSAVYLCASSLSSQETQYFGPGTRLLVL.